A single sample is the source of the 32 T cell receptor beta chains below, sequenced in a study of blood T cells in healthy people across ages. A J-beta primer mix and a sample-barcoded 5' primer were used in a second PCR of roughly 6 to 12 cycles. A single record per CDR3 protein comes from TCRdb applying MiXCR to the 5' RACE reads. The sample lists hundreds of thousands of distinct CDR3 sequences; 25% were seen once. Another study also made use of these data, one on T cells of mothers and their children.

Sequenced input: blood. All receptors derive from a boy aged 10-17 years in good health.

The V and J genes are TRBV28 and TRBJ2-5, with D unclear. CDR3 length equals 15 residues. The ends were cut back, 6 bases at V and 4 bases at J, with 18 bases in the middle. Per germline, CDR1 MDHEN and CDR2 SYDVKM. CDR3 DNA sequence: TGTGCCAGCAGGGCCCCAACGATGGCAGGAGAGACCCAGTACTTC. Translating gives CASRAPTMAGETQYF.

This clonotype appeared a single time. This chain links TRBV7-9 with TRBJ2-5, with D uncertain. The J call may be mistaken, given a closer DNA end match to TRBJ2-1. CDR1 is SEHNR, CDR2 FQNEAQ, per germline (reference sequence). The CDR3 runs 13 residues. In DNA, the CDR3 is TGTGCCAGCAGCTTAGGTCTCTCGAATCAGCAGTTCTTC. This gives the protein CASSLGLSNQQFF.

CDR3 nucleotide sequence: TGTGCCAGCAGTTTTACTGAGGCGGGAATCACCGGGGAGCTGTTTTTT. This codes for CASSFTEAGITGELFF. The V and J genes are TRBV28 and TRBJ2-2, with D perhaps matching TRBD2 (6 bases). The ends were cut back, 3 bases at V and 4 bases at J, with 15 bases in the middle. This CDR3 comprises 16 residues. The germline V gene encodes CDR1 MDHEN and CDR2 SYDVKM.

In this sample, this clonotype turned up a few times. Its ends do not fully match the called genes, so a read error is possible. J is TRBJ2-5 and V is TRBV7-7, with TRBD1 identical over 8 bases. Per germline, CDR1 SSHAT and CDR2 FNYEAQ (reference sequence). CDR3 length: 14 residues. Here the CDR3 DNA reads TGTGCTAGCAGCCGACAGGGGATCGGAGAGACCCAGTACTTC. Translated: CASSRQGIGETQYF.

The rearrangement uses TRBV5-1 and TRBJ1-1; tentatively, D is TRBD1 (6 bases). Trimming removed 0 bases at V and 8 bases at J, with 11 bases between. Germline CDR1 SGHRS, CDR2 YFSETQ. CDR3 length: 13 residues. DNA for the CDR3: TGCGCCAGCAGCTTGGAGGGGGGCATCGAAGCTTTCTTT. The encoded protein is CASSLEGGIEAFF. The complete variable domain, with remaining parts taken from reference TRBV5-1 and TRBJ1-1, reads KAGVTQTPRYLIKTRGQQVTLSCSPISGHRSVSWYQQTPGQGLQFLFEYFSETQRNKGNFPGRFSGRQFSNSRSEMNVSTLELGDSALYLCASSLEGGIEAFFGQGTRLTVV.

The gene calls are TRBV28 and TRBJ2-1; 11 bases line up with TRBD2. The CDR3 is made up of 15 amino acids. The V gene end was trimmed by 5 bases and the J gene end by 4 bases; junction bases not matched to a gene: 4. From germline, CDR1 is MDHEN and CDR2 SYDVKM. This CDR3 is CASSQRLAGYNEQFF. CDR3 nucleotides: TGTGCCAGCAGTCAAAGACTAGCGGGGTACAATGAGCAGTTCTTC.

V is TRBV4-2 and J is TRBJ2-1; 10 positions agree with TRBD1. From germline, CDR1 is LGHNA and CDR2 YNFKEQ. The CDR3 has 16 residues. The J segment lost 5 bases and the V segment lost 4 bases, leaving 8 bases of the junction unmatched. CDR3 loop: CASSRGGTGVNNEQFF. Written as DNA, the CDR3 is TGTGCCAGCAGCCGGGGCGGGACAGGGGTCAACAATGAGCAGTTCTTC.

This clonotype occurred a few times. V usage is TRBV2 and J usage is TRBJ1-4; no definite D call. Germline loops: CDR1 SNHLY, CDR2 FYNNEI. This CDR3 region has 16 residues. Trimming cost V 1 base and J 8 bases, with 17 bases left between them. CDR3 loop: CASSEDGKGGREKLFF. The CDR3 DNA is TGTGCCAGCAGTGAAGACGGCAAGGGCGGGCGGGAAAAACTGTTTTTT. Looking up the rest from reference TRBV2 and TRBJ1-4 gives the full variable domain: EPEVTQTPSHQVTQMGQEVILRCVPISNHLYFYWYRQILGQKVEFLVSFYNNEISEKSEIFDDQFSVERPDGSNFTLKIRSTKLEDSAMYFCASSEDGKGGREKLFFGSGTQLSVL.

This clonotype has just a few counts. This may be a read error: a much more frequent sequence differs by one nucleotide. The chain joins TRBV4-3 to TRBJ1-5; perhaps TRBD1 as D (6 bases). The CDR3 totals 15 residues. The germline V gene encodes CDR1 LGHNA and CDR2 YSLEER. Trimming took off 4 bases at V and 9 bases at J, with 19 bases between the two ends. This CDR3 is CASSREQGIHRPQHF. As DNA, the CDR3 is TGCGCCAGCAGCCGGGAACAGGGCATACATCGGCCCCAGCATTTT.

The chain couples TRBV6-5 to TRBJ2-1, with a possible D match to TRBD2 (6 bases). V shed 10 bases and J shed 5 bases, with 12 bases lying between them. The CDR3 is 12 residues long. Germline CDR1 is MNHEY and CDR2 is SVGAGI. In DNA form, the CDR3 reads TGTGCCACCCTTGGAGGGCACAATGAGCAGTTCTTC. Its protein product is CATLGGHNEQFF.

This clonotype was detected once. Compared with germline, one end of the junction differs, possibly owing to a read error. The chain employs TRBV6-2 or TRBV6-3 and TRBJ1-5, with D perhaps matching TRBD1 (5 bases). Germline values: CDR1 MNHEY, CDR2 SVGEGT. This CDR3 has 14 residues. CDR3 nucleotide sequence: TGTGCCAGCACCGACACCTGGGGCAATCAGTCCCAGCATTTT. It encodes CASTDTWGNQSQHF.

This clonotype was seen more than once but under ten times. This chain uses TRBV7-2 with TRBJ1-2; 7 positions match TRBD1. J gave up 8 bases and V 6 bases, and 9 bases lay outside the gene matches. This CDR3 is 13 amino acids long. CDR1 SGHTA and CDR2 FQGNSA come from the germline V gene. The CDR3 loop reads CASRWDSSSGYTF. DNA of the CDR3: TGTGCCAGCAGGTGGGACAGCTCTTCGGGCTACACCTTC.

The rearrangement uses TRBV20-1 and TRBJ2-3, with D perhaps TRBD1 (6 bases). This CDR3 has 12 residues. The germline V gene has CDR1 DFQATT and CDR2 SNEGSKA (reference sequence). The V and J ends lost 6 bases and 6 bases respectively, with 13 bases between them. In DNA, the CDR3 is TGCAGTGCAGGGGACATTAGGGATACGCAGTATTTT. Its protein is CSAGDIRDTQYF.

In this sample, this clonotype turned up a few times. This chain joins TRBV6-1 and TRBJ2-1; TRBD2 is a possible D gene (5 bases). This CDR3 region has 15 residues. The V end was cut by 5 bases, the J end by 6 bases, with 17 bases between. CDR1 and CDR2 (germline): MNHNS, SASEGT. This CDR3 reads CASSLGLPQGNEQFF. In nucleotides, the CDR3 is TGTGCCAGCAGTCTTGGACTGCCACAAGGCAATGAGCAGTTCTTC.

The V call is TRBV2, the J call TRBJ2-5; TRBD2 agrees at 8 bases. V gave up 8 bases and J gave up 5 bases; unmatched junction bases: 13. The germline gives CDR1 SNHLY, CDR2 FYNNEI. The CDR3 totals 15 residues. CDR3 region: CASLLGGLGVETQYF. CDR3 nucleotide sequence: TGTGCCAGCCTCCTCGGGGGACTAGGCGTGGAGACCCAGTACTTC.

A few counts support this clonotype. This chain connects TRBV27 to TRBJ1-2; 10 bases map to TRBD1. CDR1 MNHEY and CDR2 SMNVEV come from the germline V gene (reference sequence). V shed 5 bases and J 0 bases; nucleotides not matched to a gene: 9. There are 17 residues in the CDR3. The chain's CDR3 is CASSPLGQGTANYGYTF. The DNA of the CDR3 is TGTGCCAGCAGTCCCTTGGGACAGGGGACAGCTAACTATGGCTACACCTTC.

The rearrangement uses TRBV4-3 and TRBJ2-5, with D perhaps TRBD1 (8 bases). The J call may be wrong; the DNA end is better matched by TRBJ2-7. CDR1 and CDR2 (germline): LGHNA, YSLEER. The CDR3 length is 15 residues. CDR3: CASSQSQGGSYEQYF. The DNA for the CDR3 is TGCGCCAGCAGCCAATCACAGGGGGGGTCCTACGAGCAGTACTTC.

The chain uses TRBV7-9 and TRBJ2-1; unclear D gene. Trimming cost V 1 base and J 12 bases, with 13 bases left between them. CDR1 is SEHNR and CDR2 is FQNEAQ in the germline V gene (reference sequence). This CDR3 is 13 amino acids long. The CDR3 sequence: CASSLGYSGWQFF. The CDR3, as DNA: TGTGCCAGCAGCTTAGGGTACTCAGGATGGCAGTTCTTC.

V usage is TRBV7-2 and J usage is TRBJ2-1, with 11 positions matching TRBD2. The CDR3 runs to 18 residues. After removal of 2 bases from V and 0 bases from J, the junction contained 6 bases not matched to a gene. Germline lookup yields CDR1 SGHTA and CDR2 FQGNSA. CDR3 in DNA: TGTGCCAGCAGCTTAATGGGACTAGCGGAGGCCTCCTACAATGAGCAGTTCTTC. It is translated as CASSLMGLAEASYNEQFF.

The J gene is TRBJ2-5, the V gene TRBV18, with D perhaps matching TRBD2 (5 bases). The CDR3 is made up of 13 amino acids. Trimming left V 3 bases short and J 3 bases short, with 8 bases between. CDR1 is KGHSH and CDR2 is LQKENI in the germline V gene. The CDR3 loop is CASSPYGEETQYF. DNA of the CDR3: TGTGCCAGCTCACCCTACGGGGAAGAGACCCAGTACTTC.

This chain joins TRBV7-3 and TRBJ2-3, with D possibly TRBD1 on 5 matching bases. Germline V CDR1 and CDR2: SGHTA, FQGTGA. The V gene lost 3 bases and the J gene lost 0 bases, with 10 bases spanning the gap. This CDR3 has 15 amino acids. In DNA form, the CDR3 reads TGTGCCAGCAGCTTTAGGGGCCTTAGCACAGATACGCAGTATTTT. Translating gives CASSFRGLSTDTQYF.

The rearrangement links TRBV7-2 to TRBJ2-5, with D uncertain. With the DNA end fitting TRBJ2-7 better, the J assignment may be wrong. This CDR3 is built from 16 residues. Germline V gene data show CDR1 as SGHTA and CDR2 as FQGNSA. The CDR3 nucleotides read TGTGCCAGCAGCCCGACCGGTGGCATAGACATCTACGAGCAGTACTTC. Amino acids: CASSPTGGIDIYEQYF.

This sequence joins TRBV20-1 and TRBJ1-1; 8 nucleotides align to TRBD1. This CDR3 has 16 amino acids. Germline loops: CDR1 DFQATT, CDR2 SNEGSKA (reference sequence). V lost 6 bases to trimming and J lost 1 base; unmatched junction nucleotides: 13. CDR3 DNA: TGCAGTGCAAGCCATCATAGCAGGGGGCCGAACACTGAAGCTTTCTTT. Translated, it gives CSASHHSRGPNTEAFF.

The chain joins TRBV20-1 to TRBJ1-6; 8 bases map to TRBD1. The CDR3 is 16 amino acids. J gave up 9 bases and V 0 bases, and 10 bases lay outside the gene matches. Germline CDR1 and CDR2: DFQATT and SNEGSKA (reference sequence). The DNA for the CDR3 is TGCAGTGCTAGAGATATCGGTACAGGGGGAGTTTCACCCCTCCACTTT. Translating it yields CSARDIGTGGVSPLHF.

This clonotype turned up a few times. This rearrangement joins TRBV24-1 to TRBJ2-5; 7 bases agree with TRBD1. Germline V gene sequence: CDR1 KGHDR, CDR2 SFDVKD. V dropped 8 bases and J dropped 5; count of bases not matched to a gene: 7. The CDR3 is 13 amino acids. CDR3 bases: TGTGCCACCAAGGGGGCGGGTGTCGAGACCCAGTACTTC. It yields the protein CATKGAGVETQYF.

The J gene is TRBJ2-3, the V gene TRBV9; no reliable D call. V lost 3 bases, J lost 5 bases, and 4 bases lay in between. Germline loops: CDR1 SGDLS, CDR2 YYNGEE. The CDR3 loop spans 11 amino acids. The CDR3 spells CASSEIDTQYF. Written as DNA, the CDR3 is TGTGCCAGCAGCGAGATAGATACGCAGTATTTT.

This clonotype was observed many times. V and J are TRBV20-1 and TRBJ2-5; D uncertain. V was cut by 2 bases and J by 5 bases, with 6 bases left in between. This CDR3 has 11 amino acids. Germline CDR1 is DFQATT and CDR2 is SNEGSKA (reference sequence). The CDR3, as DNA: TGCAGTGCTAGATTGGGGGAGACCCAGTACTTC. This translates into CSARLGETQYF.

The chain joins TRBV29-1 to TRBJ2-3; D is perhaps TRBD2 (5 bases). Germline CDR1 SQVTM, CDR2 ANQGSEA. The V and J ends lost 4 bases and 3 bases respectively, with 11 bases between them. This CDR3 is 13 amino acids long. This CDR3 reads CSVGSSQTDTQYF. The CDR3 nucleotides read TGCAGCGTTGGATCTAGCCAAACAGATACGCAGTATTTT.

This chain connects TRBV28 to TRBJ2-7; 9 bases fit TRBD1. The CDR3 has 14 residues. The trim removed 0 bases at V and 3 bases at J, leaving 0 bases unmatched. The germline V gene has CDR1 MDHEN and CDR2 SYDVKM. The CDR3 here is CASSLWTGGYEQYF. The CDR3 DNA is TGTGCCAGCAGTTTATGGACAGGGGGCTACGAGCAGTACTTC.

This clonotype was counted at least ten times. This chain connects TRBV5-4 to TRBJ2-7; possibly TRBD1 or TRBD2 for D (5 bases each). V lost 0 bases and J 2 bases, leaving 9 bases between the germline ends. Germline CDR1 reads SGHNT; CDR2 reads YYREEE (reference sequence). The CDR3 has 14 residues. The CDR3 sequence is CASSLGDGTYEQYF. The CDR3 DNA reads TGTGCCAGCAGCTTGGGGGACGGAACCTACGAGCAGTACTTC.

Here the CDR3 DNA reads TGCAGTGCTAGAGATGTTGCGGGAGCTAATGAGCAGTTCTTC. Translation: CSARDVAGANEQFF. This rearrangement joins TRBV20-1 to TRBJ2-5; 7 positions match TRBD2. TRBJ2-1 explains the end of the DNA better; the J call may be wrong. This CDR3 region has 14 residues. CDR1 and CDR2 (germline): DFQATT, SNEGSKA (reference sequence).

This clonotype has only a few counts. The chain couples TRBV4-2 to TRBJ1-2; 9 bases are shared with TRBD1. After removal of 0 bases from V and 8 bases from J, the junction contained 16 bases not matched to a gene. Germline V gives CDR1 LGHNA, CDR2 YNFKEQ. The CDR3 is 18 residues long. DNA of the CDR3: TGTGCCAGCAGCCAAGAAGGCTCGGGACAGGGTCTCTATGGAGGCTACACCTTC. Translating gives CASSQEGSGQGLYGGYTF.